The 27 T cell receptor beta chains below come from one sample, sequenced in a study of beta chain features in type 1 diabetes. Isolated RNA was reverse transcribed in full, so expressed TCRB transcripts were sequenced. Sequencing used immunoSEQ multiplex PCR; TCRdb keeps in-frame clones, though not all of them. The repertoire consists of 150,000 to 200,000 clones, with under 9.5% occurring once and the leading ten covering roughly 0.5%. No antigen is known for these receptors. Whole-study results and caveats: In every one of the four CD4+ subsets, TCRB CDR3s were moderately but significantly shorter in Type 1 diabetes patients.

Material for sequencing was central memory CD4+ T cells from blood. These receptors were obtained from a man aged 18 to 30 with type 1 diabetes.

The rearrangement links TRBV28 to TRBJ1-5; 7 positions match TRBD1. Germline loops: CDR1 MDHEN, CDR2 SYDVKM. The CDR3 covers 14 residues. V shed 6 bases, J shed 7 bases, and the junction held 9 bases outside the gene matches. CDR3 bases: TGTGCCAGCAGCCGCGACAGGGAGACCCAGCCCCAGCATTTT. The encoded protein is CASSRDRETQPQHF.

This clone has a handful of counts. V is TRBV29-1 and J is TRBJ2-1; maybe TRBD1 (6 bases). Germline V gene data show CDR1 as SQVTM and CDR2 as ANQGSEA. Trimming took off 7 bases at V and 6 bases at J, with 16 bases between the two ends. The CDR3 consists of 13 residues. Written as DNA, the CDR3 is TGCAGCGGCCACAGGGTTGGCGGCAATGAGCAGTTCTTC. This sequence encodes CSGHRVGGNEQFF.

The gene calls are TRBV7-2 and TRBJ1-2; 7 nucleotides agree with TRBD1. Looked up from germline, CDR1 is SGHTA and CDR2 is FQGNSA. The CDR3 sequence is 16 residues long. J was trimmed by 3 bases and V by 5 bases; bases with no gene match: 12. The CDR3 reads CASSHGSGQAHYGYTF. In DNA form, the CDR3 reads TGTGCCAGCAGCCACGGATCAGGACAGGCACACTATGGCTACACCTTC.

V usage is TRBV5-1 and J usage is TRBJ2-7, with D possibly TRBD1 on 5 matching bases. Germline lookup yields CDR1 SGHRS and CDR2 YFSETQ. This CDR3 has 14 residues. The ends were cut back, 4 bases at V and 2 bases at J, with 13 bases in the middle. This chain's CDR3 is CASSQTGQTYEQYF. CDR3 nucleotide sequence: TGCGCCAGCAGCCAAACAGGCCAAACCTACGAGCAGTACTTC.

The V and J genes are TRBV18 and TRBJ1-5; D not certain. Looked up from germline, CDR1 is KGHSH and CDR2 is LQKENI. The V end was cut by 4 bases, the J end by 2 bases, with 15 bases between. The CDR3 sequence is 16 residues long. The CDR3 sequence: CASSLGSGMGNQPQHF. DNA of the CDR3: TGTGCCAGCTCACTTGGGAGCGGGATGGGCAATCAGCCCCAGCATTTT.

The sample holds a few counts of this clone. The chain combines TRBV25-1 with TRBJ2-1, with 9 bases identical to TRBD1. This CDR3 contains 15 residues. The V gene's germline CDR1 is MGHDK and CDR2 SYGVNS. The trim removed 5 bases at V and 6 bases at J, leaving 8 bases unmatched. CDR3 region: CASSPRDREANEQFF. DNA for the CDR3: TGTGCCAGCAGTCCCCGGGACAGGGAGGCCAATGAGCAGTTCTTC.

This clone was detected a few times. V is TRBV29-1 and J is TRBJ1-1; 9 nucleotides line up with TRBD1. The V and J ends lost 1 base and 4 bases, in that order; junction bases with no gene match: 4. Germline V lookup: CDR1 SQVTM, CDR2 ANQGSEA. This CDR3 is 14 amino acids long. The chain's CDR3 is CSVEGGQGPTEAFF. CDR3 sequence (DNA): TGCAGCGTTGAAGGGGGACAGGGACCCACTGAAGCTTTCTTT.

The V call is TRBV5-4, the J call TRBJ2-7, with D hard to call. The CDR3 loop spans 14 amino acids. Germline lookup yields CDR1 SGHNT and CDR2 YYREEE (reference sequence). Trimming pared 7 bases from V and 7 bases from J, leaving 21 bases between. DNA for the CDR3: TGTGCCAGCTTACAATTCCCCAACGAGAGGGAGCAGTACTTC. Translating it yields CASLQFPNEREQYF.

This clone was seen ten or more times. The J gene is TRBJ2-3, the V gene TRBV5-6; D unclear. The CDR3 runs to 13 residues. Germline V gene data show CDR1 as SGHDT and CDR2 as YYEEEE. Trimming left V 0 bases short and J 3 bases short, with 5 bases between. The CDR3 is CASSLAGTDTQYF. The CDR3 DNA sequence: TGTGCCAGCAGCTTGGCCGGGACAGATACGCAGTATTTT.

The chain is built from TRBV7-8 and TRBJ2-1; 14 bases agree with TRBD2. This CDR3 is built from 16 residues. J was trimmed by 6 bases and V by 4 bases; bases with no gene match: 5. Germline CDR1 SGHVS, CDR2 FQNEAQ. The CDR3 nucleotides are TGTGCCAGCAGCTCGCGACTAGCGGGAGGGATCAATGAGCAGTTCTTC. This encodes CASSSRLAGGINEQFF. Complete variable domain (other parts from reference TRBV7-8 and TRBJ2-1): GAGVSQSPRYKVAKRGQDVALRCDPISGHVSLFWYQQALGQGPEFLTYFQNEAQLDKSGLPSDRFFAERPEGSVSTLKIQRTQQEDSAVYLCASSSRLAGGINEQFFGPGTRLTVL.

The chain combines TRBV30 with TRBJ1-1; 7 bases map to TRBD1. Trimming took 0 bases from V and 8 from J; bases not matched to a gene: 12. Germline loops: CDR1 GTSNPN, CDR2 SVGIG (reference sequence). The CDR3 loop spans 15 amino acids. The CDR3 loop is CAWSVPGGLHIEAFF. CDR3 nucleotide sequence: TGTGCCTGGAGTGTACCAGGGGGGCTCCATATCGAAGCTTTCTTT.

In this sample, this clone turned up a few times. This sequence joins TRBV7-8 and TRBJ2-7; 7 bases align to TRBD1. Trimming took 2 bases from V and 5 from J; bases not matched to a gene: 12. CDR1 and CDR2 (germline): SGHVS, FQNEAQ. The CDR3 contains 16 residues. The DNA of the CDR3 is TGTGCCAGCAGCTTACGTTTCGTGGGCCAGGGGGACGAGCAGTACTTC. It yields the protein CASSLRFVGQGDEQYF.

V gene TRBV4-3 combines with J gene TRBJ2-5; possible D gene TRBD1, 6 bases. Judging by the DNA end, TRBJ2-7 fits better; the J call may be wrong. CDR1 is LGHNA, CDR2 YSLEER, per germline. This CDR3 spans 16 amino acids. The CDR3 bases are TGCGCCAGCAGCCAGAGGGGGACCGGGGCCGACTACGAGCAGTACTTC. Translating it yields CASSQRGTGADYEQYF.

The chain joins TRBV5-1 to TRBJ2-3; D is possibly TRBD2 (6 bases). The V end was cut by 2 bases, the J end by 0 bases, with 10 bases between. Germline CDR1 reads SGHRS; CDR2 reads YFSETQ. The CDR3 is made up of 15 amino acids. DNA for the CDR3: TGCGCCAGCAGCTTCTTAGCGGAGAGCACAGATACGCAGTATTTT. Protein sequence: CASSFLAESTDTQYF.

V is TRBV4-2 and J is TRBJ1-5; D is undetermined. Germline V gives CDR1 LGHNA, CDR2 YNFKEQ. CDR3 length equals 16 residues. V was cut by 1 base and J by 5 bases, with 15 bases left in between. DNA of the CDR3: TGTGCCAGCAGCCAAGGTGGCGGGGAGCTGGATCAGCCCCAGCATTTT. It encodes CASSQGGGELDQPQHF.

This clone was detected only a few times. The chain couples TRBV7-2 to TRBJ1-5; TRBD1 might be the D (5 bases). The CDR3 totals 13 residues. V was shortened by 5 bases and J by 3 bases, with 8 bases between the two germline ends. Germline lookup yields CDR1 SGHTA and CDR2 FQGNSA. The CDR3 is CASSDSNNQPQHF. CDR3 coding DNA: TGTGCCAGCAGCGACAGCAACAATCAGCCCCAGCATTTT.

The chain is built from TRBV15 and TRBJ2-7; D may be TRBD2 (6 bases). CDR1 LNHNV and CDR2 YYDKDF come from the germline V gene (reference sequence). This CDR3 contains 16 residues. V was trimmed by 0 bases and J by 0 bases, leaving 12 bases between them. The CDR3 loop reads CATSREGYGSSYEQYF. The CDR3, as DNA: TGTGCCACCAGCAGAGAGGGGTACGGGAGCTCCTACGAGCAGTACTTC.

The gene calls are TRBV27 and TRBJ2-6; 7 nucleotides match TRBD2. Germline values: CDR1 MNHEY, CDR2 SMNVEV (reference sequence). The CDR3 length is 17 residues. V shed 0 bases, J shed 2 bases, and the junction held 4 bases outside the gene matches. CDR3 sequence reads: CASSLSGGSPGANVLTF. In nucleotides, the CDR3 is TGTGCCAGCAGTTTATCGGGCGGGAGTCCTGGGGCCAACGTCCTGACTTTC. Drawing the rest from reference TRBV27 and TRBJ2-6, the complete variable domain is EAQVTQNPRYLITVTGKKLTVTCSQNMNHEYMSWYRQDPGLGLRQIYYSMNVEVTDKGDVPEGYKVSRKEKRNFPLILESPSPNQTSLYFCASSLSGGSPGANVLTFGAGSRLTVL.

This clone was observed at least ten times. The gene calls are TRBV4-3 and TRBJ2-1; TRBD2 aligns across 10 bases. J was trimmed by 5 bases and V by 3 bases; bases with no gene match: 4. Looked up from germline, CDR1 is LGHNA and CDR2 is YSLEER. This CDR3 has 15 residues. In DNA, the CDR3 is TGCGCCAGCAGCCATCTAGCGGGGGCCGACAATGAGCAGTTCTTC. It codes for CASSHLAGADNEQFF.

This clone was observed a handful of times. The chain couples TRBV7-9 to TRBJ2-3; a possible D gene is TRBD2 (5 bases). Germline assignment: CDR1 SEHNR and CDR2 FQNEAQ (reference sequence). With 4 bases removed from V and 5 bases from J, the gap between germline ends came to 10 bases. This CDR3 is built from 13 residues. Here the CDR3 reads CASSSQAGDTQYF. CDR3 DNA: TGTGCCAGCAGCTCCCAGGCGGGAGATACGCAGTATTTT.

This clone was seen only a few times. The chain carries TRBV5-4 and TRBJ2-5, with 13 bases identical to TRBD2. The CDR3 loop spans 15 amino acids. Germline V CDR1 and CDR2: SGHNT, YYREEE (reference sequence). The J segment lost 5 bases and the V segment lost 5 bases, leaving 6 bases of the junction unmatched. The CDR3 sequence: CASRALAGGPETQYF. As DNA, the CDR3 is TGTGCCAGCAGGGCACTAGCGGGGGGGCCGGAGACCCAGTACTTC.

This clone was found many times. The chain is built from TRBV29-1 and TRBJ1-1; the match to TRBD1 covers 8 bases. CDR3 length: 13 residues. V gave up 6 bases and J gave up 1 base; unmatched junction bases: 4. Germline assignment: CDR1 SQVTM and CDR2 ANQGSEA. The CDR3 loop reads CSVQGQGNTEAFF. The CDR3 DNA sequence: TGCAGCGTCCAAGGACAGGGGAACACTGAAGCTTTCTTT. The variable domain in full, with the rest retrieved from reference TRBV29-1 and TRBJ1-1, is SAVISQKPSRDICQRGTSLTIQCQVDSQVTMMFWYRQQPGQSLTLIATANQGSEATYESGFVIDKFPISRPNLTFSTLTVSNMSPEDSSIYLCSVQGQGNTEAFFGQGTRLTVV.

In its sample, this clone was seen a few times. The chain carries TRBV5-1 and TRBJ1-4; TRBD1 might be the D (6 bases). Germline CDR1 SGHRS, CDR2 YFSETQ. With 2 bases removed from V and 11 bases from J, the gap between germline ends came to 16 bases. CDR3 length: 14 amino acids. CDR3 in amino acids: CASSLGQPGGKLFF. In DNA form, the CDR3 reads TGCGCCAGCAGCTTAGGACAGCCTGGTGGGAAACTGTTTTTT.

There are a few counts of this clone. V is TRBV6-1 and J is TRBJ2-2; the match to TRBD2 covers 9 bases. The V and J ends lost 3 bases and 0 bases, in that order; junction bases with no gene match: 2. The germline CDR1 and CDR2 sequences are MNHNS and SASEGT. The CDR3 is 16 amino acids. The CDR3 here is CASSDSGSPNTGELFF. The CDR3 bases are TGTGCCAGCAGTGATAGCGGGAGCCCGAACACCGGGGAGCTGTTTTTT.

The genes are TRBV29-1 and TRBJ2-7; the match to TRBD2 covers 8 bases. CDR1 SQVTM and CDR2 ANQGSEA come from the germline V gene. With V trimmed by 2 bases and J by 5 bases, 14 bases remained unmatched. CDR3 length equals 16 residues. The CDR3 DNA reads TGCAGCGTTGAACCCAAGGAAAGCGGGAGAGCCCACGAGCAGTACTTC. Translation: CSVEPKESGRAHEQYF.

This clone was detected a few times. The V and J genes are TRBV30 and TRBJ2-3; 8 bases are a match to TRBD2. After removal of 0 bases from V and 2 bases from J, the junction contained 7 bases not matched to a gene. Germline CDR1 reads GTSNPN; CDR2 reads SVGIG (reference sequence). The CDR3 length is 16 residues. This CDR3 is CAWSVLIAGPTDTQYF. Written as DNA, the CDR3 is TGTGCCTGGAGTGTACTGATAGCGGGGCCCACAGATACGCAGTATTTT.

J is TRBJ2-3 and V is TRBV5-1, with D unresolved. The CDR3 loop spans 15 amino acids. Per germline, CDR1 SGHRS and CDR2 YFSETQ. Trimming removed 0 bases at V and 1 base at J, with 9 bases between. CDR3 coding DNA: TGCGCCAGCAGCTTGGGTAGTGTCGGCACAGATACGCAGTATTTT. Residues: CASSLGSVGTDTQYF.